This T cell receptor beta chain is from a study of blood T cells in healthy people across ages. General study results and limits: It was found that TCR beta diversity correlated strongly with the percentage of naive T cells. Leaving the PBMCs unsorted stopped any conclusive comparison of naive versus antigen-experienced cells.

Primers used in a second PCR of roughly 7 to 11 cycles were a sample-barcoded 5' primer and a J-beta primer mix. The template-switch adaptor was a 5' adaptor with 12 random nucleotides. It tagged each cDNA molecule. TCRdb used MiXCR to reprocess the 5' RACE reads, holding one entry per CDR3 protein. The sample shows about 650,000 distinct CDR3 sequences, about 50% of them seen only once. This CDR3 has 14 amino acids. J was trimmed by 6 bases and V by 9 bases; bases with no gene match: 12. From germline, CDR1 is LGHDT and CDR2 YNNKEL (reference sequence). This clonotype was observed at least ten times. Antigen: not known.

Sequencing input: blood. The rearrangement uses TRBV3-1 and TRBJ2-5, with 8 bases fitting TRBD1. The origin of this receptor is a woman over 75 in good health. In DNA form, the CDR3 reads TGTGCCAGTACCCTCCGACAGGGGATACAGACCCAGTACTTC. This sequence encodes CASTLRQGIQTQYF.